This is a list of T cell receptor beta chains from one sample in a study of T cell repertoires in cytomegalovirus infection. MiXCR was run by TCRdb on the reads, yielding one entry per CDR3 protein. The table has roughly 720,000 distinct CDR3 sequences, approximately 34% seen once. The specimen sequenced was PBMCs. Receptors originate from a human donor in good health (CMV status not recorded). Some clones in this sample may be carry-over from other donors' samples. Both conserved end residues are part of each CDR3. The order of the fields is CDR3 DNA, CDR3 protein, J gene, V gene, D gene, clone size. A D gene is named only where the DNA matches it firmly. Not all rows give a size; the values are once, few, many and, for expanded clones, a class.

CDR3 DNA: TGTGCCAGCAGTCCATCGGACAGGATGAGTACGCAGTATTTT; CDR3 protein: CASSPSDRMSTQYF; J gene: TRBJ2-3; V gene: TRBV6-1; D gene: TRBD1; clone size: few
CDR3 DNA: TGTGCCAGCAGCCGCAATGAGCAGTTCTTC; CDR3 protein: CASSRNEQFF; J gene: TRBJ2-1; V gene: TRBV7-8; D gene: -; clone size: many
CDR3 DNA: TGTGCCAGCAGTTTAGACAGGGTCTATGGCTACACCTTC; CDR3 protein: CASSLDRVYGYTF; J gene: TRBJ1-2; V gene: TRBV12-3/TRBV12-4; D gene: -; clone size: many
CDR3 DNA: TGTGCCAGTAGTATCCGGCCCAGGGCTGACATTCAGTACTTC; CDR3 protein: CASSIRPRADIQYF; J gene: TRBJ2-4; V gene: TRBV19; D gene: -; clone size: few
CDR3 DNA: TGTGCCAGCAGCGTTACTGAAGGGGGGAATTCACCCCTCCACTTT; CDR3 protein: CASSVTEGGNSPLHF; J gene: TRBJ1-6; V gene: TRBV7-8; D gene: -; clone size: many
CDR3 DNA: TGTGCCAGCGGCAGAGATCGGGACAAGAACACCGGGGAGCTGTTTTTT; CDR3 protein: CASGRDRDKNTGELFF; J gene: TRBJ2-2; V gene: TRBV6-4; D gene: -; clone size: -
CDR3 DNA: TGTGCCAGCAGCTCCGCGCAGGGCTCTGGAAACACCATATATTTT; CDR3 protein: CASSSAQGSGNTIYF; J gene: TRBJ1-3; V gene: TRBV7-6; D gene: -; clone size: -
CDR3 DNA: TGTGCCACCCAACAGGGAAACCAGCCCCAGCATTTT; CDR3 protein: CATQQGNQPQHF; J gene: TRBJ1-5; V gene: TRBV15; D gene: -; clone size: -
CDR3 DNA: TGTGCCAGCAACCTCCGGGGTGCAGCCTACAATGAGCAGTTCTTC; CDR3 protein: CASNLRGAAYNEQFF; J gene: TRBJ2-1; V gene: TRBV12-3/TRBV12-4; D gene: -; clone size: few
CDR3 DNA: TGTGCCACCAGTGATCCCGGCCAGGGTAGGACAGATACGCAGTATTTT; CDR3 protein: CATSDPGQGRTDTQYF; J gene: TRBJ2-3; V gene: TRBV24-1; D gene: -; clone size: -
CDR3 DNA: TGCAGTGCTCCGGAGGGGGAGACCCAGTACTTC; CDR3 protein: CSAPEGETQYF; J gene: TRBJ2-5; V gene: TRBV20-1; D gene: -; clone size: -
CDR3 DNA: TGCGCCAGCAGCTCAAAGGGCGAAACTGAAGCTTTCTTT; CDR3 protein: CASSSKGETEAFF; J gene: TRBJ1-1; V gene: TRBV5-1; D gene: -; clone size: few
CDR3 DNA: TGTGCCAGCAGCCGACAGGGGGCTGGGGAGACCCAGTACTTC; CDR3 protein: CASSRQGAGETQYF; J gene: TRBJ2-5; V gene: TRBV12-3/TRBV12-4; D gene: TRBD1; clone size: many
CDR3 DNA: TGTGCCAGCAGTTTGGCCTTCAGCACAGATACGCAGTATTTT; CDR3 protein: CASSLAFSTDTQYF; J gene: TRBJ2-3; V gene: TRBV12-3/TRBV12-4; D gene: -; clone size: many
CDR3 DNA: TGTGCCAGCAGTTCACCCCGTTTGGGGAACTGGGGCAATCAGCCCCAGCATTTT; CDR3 protein: CASSSPRLGNWGNQPQHF; J gene: TRBJ1-5; V gene: TRBV28; D gene: -; clone size: -
CDR3 DNA: TGTGCCAGCAGTTCGCCCGGGACTAGCGGGAGTAATGAGCAGTTCTTC; CDR3 protein: CASSSPGTSGSNEQFF; J gene: TRBJ2-1; V gene: TRBV28; D gene: TRBD2; clone size: -
CDR3 DNA: TGTGCCAGCAGCTTCAGGGTCCCGGGGGACACTGAAGCTTTCTTT; CDR3 protein: CASSFRVPGDTEAFF; J gene: TRBJ1-1; V gene: TRBV5-6; D gene: -; clone size: -
CDR3 DNA: TGTGCCAGCAGCCCCGCTAGCGGGAGTCTGAAGCAGTACTTC; CDR3 protein: CASSPASGSLKQYF; J gene: TRBJ2-7; V gene: TRBV7-2; D gene: TRBD2; clone size: few
CDR3 DNA: TGCGCCAGCAGCTTGGAGGCAGCCAAGAAGAATTCACCCCTCCACTTT; CDR3 protein: CASSLEAAKKNSPLHF; J gene: TRBJ1-6; V gene: TRBV5-1; D gene: -; clone size: many
CDR3 DNA: TGTGCCAGTAGTATCTCTAGAAGGAGCTCTGGGGCCAACGTCCTGACTTTC; CDR3 protein: CASSISRRSSGANVLTF; J gene: TRBJ2-6; V gene: TRBV19; D gene: -; clone size: -
CDR3 DNA: TGTGCCAGCAGCCCTCGGACAGGGCTACGCGAGCAGTACTTC; CDR3 protein: CASSPRTGLREQYF; J gene: TRBJ2-7; V gene: TRBV27; D gene: TRBD1; clone size: -